These 27 T cell receptor beta chains share one sample of origin, sequenced in a study of CD8 T cells in ankylosing spondylitis. TCRdb re-called the 5' RACE reads through MiXCR, storing one row per CDR3 protein. The data contain under 200,000 distinct CDR3 sequences, roughly 10% of them seen just once; the ten biggest clones take up just under 30%. Sequencing was performed on blood, either unsorted or a sorted T cell fraction (not recorded which). The receptors originated from a male donor with ankylosing spondylitis or in good health (not recorded which).

In its sample, this clonotype was seen many times. This rearrangement joins TRBV12-3 or TRBV12-4 to TRBJ2-1; TRBD1 might be the D (6 bases). V was trimmed by 6 bases and J by 5 bases, leaving 11 bases between them. The length of the CDR3 is 13 residues. This CDR3 reads CASRVGTNNEQFF. The CDR3 region has the DNA TGTGCCAGCAGGGTAGGGACAAACAATGAGCAGTTCTTC.

This clonotype was counted a few times. The J gene is TRBJ2-2, the V gene TRBV19; tentatively, D is TRBD1 (6 bases). This CDR3 region has 14 residues. Trimming cost V 9 bases and J 6 bases, with 17 bases left between them. Germline CDR1 LNHDA, CDR2 SQIVND (reference sequence). The chain's CDR3 is CASLEQGSAGELFF. CDR3 nucleotide sequence: TGTGCCAGCCTGGAACAGGGAAGTGCCGGGGAGCTGTTTTTT.

This clonotype occurred many times. The chain carries TRBV20-1 and TRBJ1-2; no firm D call. This CDR3 region has 13 residues. V lost 5 bases, J lost 4 bases, and 14 bases lay in between. Germline V CDR1 and CDR2: DFQATT, SNEGSKA (reference sequence). The CDR3 region is CSARGEVSYGYTF. CDR3 coding DNA: TGCAGTGCTCGAGGAGAGGTTAGCTATGGCTACACCTTC.

Ten or more counts support this clonotype. This rearrangement joins TRBV7-2 to TRBJ2-3; no clear D gene. This CDR3 is 14 amino acids long. V was clipped by 5 bases and J by 0 bases, with 9 bases between them. CDR1 and CDR2 from the germline V gene are SGHTA and FQGNSA. CDR3 in amino acids: CASSPVTSTDTQYF. Written as DNA, the CDR3 is TGTGCCAGCAGCCCGGTCACTAGCACAGATACGCAGTATTTT.

This clonotype has more than one count but fewer than ten. The chain couples TRBV7-7 to TRBJ2-5, with TRBD2 as a possible D gene (5 bases). Germline V CDR1 and CDR2: SSHAT, FNYEAQ (reference sequence). The CDR3 covers 14 residues. The V end lost 1 base, the J end lost 4 bases, and 10 bases lay between the germline ends. CDR3 residues: CASSLGIGGETQYF. The CDR3, as DNA: TGTGCCAGCAGCTTAGGGATCGGAGGAGAGACCCAGTACTTC.

This clonotype was seen at least ten times. The V call is TRBV12-3 or TRBV12-4, the J call TRBJ2-2, with no clear D. V dropped 6 bases and J dropped 1 base, with 9 bases sitting between them. CDR3 size: 14 residues. CDR3 sequence reads: CASSQTRNTGELFF. In nucleotides, the CDR3 is TGTGCCAGCAGCCAAACAAGGAACACCGGGGAGCTGTTTTTT.

This clonotype has a count of ten or more. The chain has TRBV24-1 and TRBJ2-2; 9 bases map to TRBD1. V lost 4 bases and J lost 13; bases outside the gene matches: 0. The CDR3 has 11 residues. CDR1 and CDR2 from the germline V gene are KGHDR and SFDVKD. CDR3 protein: CATSEDRGLFF. The DNA of the CDR3 is TGTGCCACCAGTGAGGACAGGGGGCTGTTTTTT.

This clonotype came up a few times. The V gene is TRBV6-5, the J gene TRBJ2-7, with TRBD2 matching 12 bases. CDR3 length: 16 amino acids. J was trimmed by 2 bases and V by 4 bases; bases with no gene match: 6. CDR1 is MNHEY, CDR2 SVGAGI, per germline. The CDR3 DNA follows: TGTGCCAGCAGTTTCTCCGGACTAGCGGGGCCCTACGAGCAGTACTTC. This translates into CASSFSGLAGPYEQYF.

This clonotype has just a few counts. This chain connects TRBV6-1 to TRBJ2-1; 10 bases line up with TRBD2. The V and J ends lost 3 bases and 8 bases, in that order; junction bases with no gene match: 7. The CDR3 is 15 residues long. Per germline, CDR1 MNHNS and CDR2 SASEGT. The CDR3: CASSDLASGGDEQFF. CDR3 nucleotide sequence: TGTGCCAGCAGTGATTTGGCTAGCGGGGGCGATGAGCAGTTCTTC.

The table lists this clonotype with many counts. The chain is built from TRBV24-1 and TRBJ2-1, with 10 bases matching TRBD2. V lost 4 bases to trimming and J lost 5 bases; unmatched junction nucleotides: 4. The CDR3 is made up of 15 amino acids. Germline V gene lookup returns CDR1 KGHDR and CDR2 SFDVKD. In DNA, the CDR3 is TGTGCCACCAGTGACCCTAGCGGGAGTCACAATGAGCAGTTCTTC. This codes for CATSDPSGSHNEQFF.

This clonotype has just a few counts. The chain links TRBV6-1 to TRBJ1-1; D call uncertain. Germline CDR1 reads MNHNS; CDR2 reads SASEGT. The CDR3 loop spans 14 amino acids. Between the trimmed V and J ends, which lost 4 bases and 8 bases, there was a span of 17 bases. For the CDR3, the DNA is TGTGCCAGCAGTGTAGGGCAGCGCTCGGGGGAAGCTTTCTTT. It yields the protein CASSVGQRSGEAFF.

In this sample, this clonotype turned up many times. As DNA, the CDR3 is TGTGCCAGCAGCCCGCAACCGGGAAATACGCAGTATTTT. The encoded protein is CASSPQPGNTQYF. The chain combines TRBV3-1 with TRBJ2-3, with a possible D match to TRBD2 (5 bases). Germline V gives CDR1 LGHDT, CDR2 YNNKEL (reference sequence). The V end lost 4 bases, the J end lost 7 bases, and 12 bases lay between the germline ends. The CDR3 loop spans 13 amino acids.

This clonotype was counted at least ten times. The chain employs TRBV7-8 and TRBJ2-7; TRBD2 agrees at 9 bases. The V and J ends lost 5 bases and 9 bases, in that order; junction bases with no gene match: 14. The germline CDR1 and CDR2 sequences are SGHVS and FQNEAQ. The CDR3 runs 15 residues. The CDR3 DNA reads as TGTGCCAGCAGCCCGCCCATGCGGGAGGGCCGGGGGCAGTACTTC. Protein: CASSPPMREGRGQYF.

There are many counts of this clonotype. The chain is built from TRBV6-1 and TRBJ2-5; 8 nucleotides match TRBD2. CDR1 is MNHNS and CDR2 is SASEGT in the germline V gene. V lost 6 bases, J lost 5 bases, and 8 bases stayed unmatched. The CDR3 is 14 amino acids. The CDR3 nucleotides read TGTGCCAGCAGCCAGGGACTAGTCCTCGAGACCCAGTACTTC. Its protein product is CASSQGLVLETQYF.

This clonotype was seen at least ten times. The chain combines TRBV12-3 or TRBV12-4 with TRBJ2-1, with D possibly TRBD1 on 5 matching bases. V was shortened by 5 bases and J by 2 bases, with 10 bases between the two germline ends. The CDR3 runs to 14 residues. CDR3 bases: TGTGCCAGCAGTACCCAGGGTCCCTACAATGAGCAGTTCTTC. Residues: CASSTQGPYNEQFF.

This clonotype was picked up many times. This sequence joins TRBV27 and TRBJ2-3; D uncertain. Trimming cost V 8 bases and J 4 bases, with 13 bases left between them. The CDR3 covers 13 residues. Germline V gives CDR1 MNHEY, CDR2 SMNVEV (reference sequence). The CDR3, as DNA: TGTGCCAGCTCCTCTTACCCCGCAGATACGCAGTATTTT. This translates into CASSSYPADTQYF.

This clonotype showed up many times. The V and J genes are TRBV5-5 and TRBJ2-1; D is perhaps TRBD1 (8 bases). Trimming shortened V by 0 bases and J by 5 bases, and 18 bases separated the two germline ends. The CDR3 covers 17 residues. Germline lookup yields CDR1 SGHKS and CDR2 YYEKEE (reference sequence). As DNA, the CDR3 is TGTGCCAGCAGCTTGGGGACAGGGAGGGGGGCCGACAATGAGCAGTTCTTC. Amino acid sequence: CASSLGTGRGADNEQFF.

This clonotype was seen many times. The rearrangement links TRBV3-1 to TRBJ1-5, with D possibly matching TRBD1 (6 bases). There are 14 residues in the CDR3. The V gene's germline CDR1 is LGHDT and CDR2 YNNKEL (reference sequence). V lost 4 bases and J lost 8, with 15 bases in between. Written as DNA, the CDR3 is TGTGCCAGCAGCCGGGGGGGGGCGGACAAGCCCCAGCATTTT. This translates into CASSRGGADKPQHF.

The chain couples TRBV5-1 to TRBJ2-7; 9 nucleotides match TRBD1. Germline V lookup: CDR1 SGHRS, CDR2 YFSETQ. CDR3 size: 16 residues. The V gene end was trimmed by 2 bases and the J gene end by 3 bases; junction bases not matched to a gene: 9. The CDR3, as DNA: TGCGCCAGCAGCTTTGGACAGGGGAAAAGGGACTACGAGCAGTACTTC. Protein product: CASSFGQGKRDYEQYF.

The chain links TRBV20-1 to TRBJ2-3; TRBD1 matches at 10 bases. Germline values: CDR1 DFQATT, CDR2 SNEGSKA (reference sequence). This CDR3 spans 15 amino acids. V lost 3 bases to trimming and J lost 4 bases; unmatched junction nucleotides: 7. CDR3 nucleotide sequence: TGCAGTGCTAGCCCCGGGACAGGGGAGCCAGATACGCAGTATTTT. This gives the protein CSASPGTGEPDTQYF.

Many counts were recorded for this clonotype. V gene TRBV28 combines with J gene TRBJ1-2, with a weak D call TRBD1 (6 bases). The CDR3 length is 13 residues. The germline CDR1 and CDR2 sequences are MDHEN and SYDVKM. The V gene lost 7 bases and the J gene lost 5 bases, with 14 bases spanning the gap. CDR3 nucleotide sequence: TGTGCCAGCACCCCGGTGGGGGCTTATGGCTACACCTTC. It encodes CASTPVGAYGYTF.

The rearrangement links TRBV11-3 to TRBJ2-7; D remains unclear. The germline CDR1 and CDR2 sequences are SGHNT and YENEEA. CDR3 length: 15 residues. The V end lost 1 base, the J end lost 0 bases, and 10 bases lay between the germline ends. The CDR3 loop is CASSLAGPSSYEQYF. DNA for the CDR3: TGTGCCAGCAGCTTAGCCGGGCCCAGCTCCTACGAGCAGTACTTC.

This clonotype was observed a few times. The J gene is TRBJ2-2, the V gene TRBV28; D is possibly TRBD2 (6 bases). With 5 bases removed from V and 6 bases from J, the gap between germline ends came to 10 bases. Germline assignment: CDR1 MDHEN and CDR2 SYDVKM. The CDR3 is made up of 13 amino acids. This CDR3 reads CASSGGIAGELFF. The CDR3 DNA sequence: TGTGCCAGCAGTGGAGGGATCGCCGGGGAGCTGTTTTTT.

This clonotype was detected many times. The gene calls are TRBV10-3 and TRBJ2-5; TRBD2 matches 12 bases. Unmatched junction bases numbered 5, after V lost 6 bases and J lost 0 bases. The germline CDR1 and CDR2 sequences are ENHRY and SYGVKD. The CDR3 covers 16 residues. Here the CDR3 DNA reads TGTGCCATCAGCAGCGGACTAGCGGGGAACCAAGAGACCCAGTACTTC. Translated: CAISSGLAGNQETQYF.

The genes are TRBV5-1 and TRBJ1-2; 12 bases line up with TRBD1. Germline V gene data show CDR1 as SGHRS and CDR2 as YFSETQ. Germline trimming cut 2 bases from V and 10 bases from J; bases unmatched to any gene: 9. The CDR3 covers 15 residues. The CDR3 region has the DNA TGCGCCAGCAGCTTACCGGGACAGGGGGCATTTGACTACACCTTC. Its translation: CASSLPGQGAFDYTF.

This clonotype has at least ten counts. The chain has TRBV5-1 and TRBJ2-5, with D hard to call. Germline lookup yields CDR1 SGHRS and CDR2 YFSETQ. CDR3 size: 15 residues. Trimming took 2 bases from V and 3 from J, leaving 14 bases between them. The CDR3 spells CASSFFGTIEETQYF. CDR3 nucleotides: TGCGCCAGCAGCTTTTTCGGTACGATAGAAGAGACCCAGTACTTC.

This clonotype was counted only a few times. V usage is TRBV11-2 and J usage is TRBJ2-7; D is unclear. Per germline, CDR1 SGHAT and CDR2 FQNNGV. This CDR3 spans 13 amino acids. Between the trimmed V and J ends, which lost 5 bases and 0 bases, there was a span of 8 bases. In nucleotides, the CDR3 is TGTGCCAGCAGCCGTAGTAACTCCTACGAGCAGTACTTC. This encodes CASSRSNSYEQYF.